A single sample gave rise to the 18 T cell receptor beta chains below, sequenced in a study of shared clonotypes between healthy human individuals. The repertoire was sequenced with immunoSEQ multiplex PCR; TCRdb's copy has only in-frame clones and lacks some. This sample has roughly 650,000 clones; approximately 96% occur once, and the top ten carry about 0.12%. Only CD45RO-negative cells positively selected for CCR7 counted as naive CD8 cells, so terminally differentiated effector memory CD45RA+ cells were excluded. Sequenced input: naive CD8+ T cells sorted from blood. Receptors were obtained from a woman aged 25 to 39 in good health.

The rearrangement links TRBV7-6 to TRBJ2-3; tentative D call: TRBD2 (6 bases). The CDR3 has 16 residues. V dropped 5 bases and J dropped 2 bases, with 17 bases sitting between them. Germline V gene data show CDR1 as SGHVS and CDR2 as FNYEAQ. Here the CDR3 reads CASSHGIAEPTDTQYF. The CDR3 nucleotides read TGTGCCAGCAGCCACGGGATAGCGGAGCCCACAGATACGCAGTATTTT.

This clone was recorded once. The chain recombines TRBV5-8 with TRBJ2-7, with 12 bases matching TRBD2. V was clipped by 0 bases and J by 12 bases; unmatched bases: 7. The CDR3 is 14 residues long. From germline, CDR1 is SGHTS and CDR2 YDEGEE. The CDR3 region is CASSLGTSGIGRYF. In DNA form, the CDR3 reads TGTGCCAGCAGCTTGGGGACTAGCGGGATTGGTCGGTACTTC.

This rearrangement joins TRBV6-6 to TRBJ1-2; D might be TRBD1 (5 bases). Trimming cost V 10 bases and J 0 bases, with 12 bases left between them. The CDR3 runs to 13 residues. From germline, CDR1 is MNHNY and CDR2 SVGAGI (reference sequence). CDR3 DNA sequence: TGTGCCACCGAAGGGGTAACTAACTATGGCTACACCTTC. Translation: CATEGVTNYGYTF.

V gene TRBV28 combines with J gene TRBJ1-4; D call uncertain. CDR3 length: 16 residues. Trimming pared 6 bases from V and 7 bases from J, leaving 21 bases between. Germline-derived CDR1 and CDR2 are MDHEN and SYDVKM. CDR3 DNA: TGTGCCAGCAGCTCTGGTTGGGATTCCAACTCTGAAAAACTGTTTTTT. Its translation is CASSSGWDSNSEKLFF.

CDR3 coding DNA: TGTGCCAGCAGCCGTATTAACAATGAGCAGTTCTTC. As protein: CASSRINNEQFF. This chain uses TRBV28 with TRBJ2-1; D unresolved. Trimming stripped 6 bases from V and 5 bases from J, with 8 bases between. Germline V CDR1 and CDR2: MDHEN, SYDVKM. This CDR3 is 12 amino acids long. The whole variable domain, filled in from reference TRBV28 and TRBJ2-1, reads DVKVTQSSRYLVKRTGEKVFLECVQDMDHENMFWYRQDPGLGLRLIYFSYDVKMKEKGDIPEGYSVSREKKERFSLILESASTNQTSMYLCASSRINNEQFFGPGTRLTVL.

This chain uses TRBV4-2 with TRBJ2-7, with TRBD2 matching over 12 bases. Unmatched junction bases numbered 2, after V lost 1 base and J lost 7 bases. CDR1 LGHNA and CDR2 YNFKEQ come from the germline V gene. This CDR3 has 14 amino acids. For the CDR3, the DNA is TGTGCCAGCAGCCAAGGACTAGCGGGAGTTGAGCAGTACTTC. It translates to CASSQGLAGVEQYF.

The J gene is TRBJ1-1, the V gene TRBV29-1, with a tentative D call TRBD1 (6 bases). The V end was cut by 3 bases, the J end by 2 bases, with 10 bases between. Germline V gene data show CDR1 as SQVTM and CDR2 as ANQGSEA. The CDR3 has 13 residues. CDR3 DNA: TGCAGCGTTGATGGGGGCTACAACACTGAAGCTTTCTTT. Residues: CSVDGGYNTEAFF.

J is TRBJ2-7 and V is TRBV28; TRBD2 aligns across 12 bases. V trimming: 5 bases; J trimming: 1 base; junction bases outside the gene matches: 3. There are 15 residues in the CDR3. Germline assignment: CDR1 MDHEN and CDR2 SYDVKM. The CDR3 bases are TGTGCCAGCAGTGGACTAGCGGGACAGTCCTACGAGCAGTACTTC. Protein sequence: CASSGLAGQSYEQYF.

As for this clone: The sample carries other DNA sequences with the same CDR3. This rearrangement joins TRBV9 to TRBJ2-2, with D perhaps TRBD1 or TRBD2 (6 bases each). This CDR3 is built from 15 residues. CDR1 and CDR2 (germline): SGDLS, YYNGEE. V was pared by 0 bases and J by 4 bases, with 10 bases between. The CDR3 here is CASSVGGGGTGELFF. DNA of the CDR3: TGTGCCAGCAGCGTAGGTGGAGGGGGCACCGGGGAGCTGTTTTTT.

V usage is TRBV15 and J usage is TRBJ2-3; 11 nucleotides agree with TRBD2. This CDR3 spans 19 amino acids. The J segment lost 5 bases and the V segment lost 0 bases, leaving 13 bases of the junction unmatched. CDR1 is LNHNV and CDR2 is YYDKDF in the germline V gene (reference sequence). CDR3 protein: CATSRDRGVAGGLIDTQYF. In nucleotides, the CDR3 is TGTGCCACCAGCAGAGATCGGGGGGTAGCGGGAGGGCTGATAGATACGCAGTATTTT.

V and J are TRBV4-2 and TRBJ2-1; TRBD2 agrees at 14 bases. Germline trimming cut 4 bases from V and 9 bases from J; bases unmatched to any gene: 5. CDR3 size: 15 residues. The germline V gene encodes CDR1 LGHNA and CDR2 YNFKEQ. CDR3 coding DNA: TGTGCCAGCAGCCCGACTAGCGGGAGGGCCCCTGAGCAGTTCTTC. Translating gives CASSPTSGRAPEQFF.

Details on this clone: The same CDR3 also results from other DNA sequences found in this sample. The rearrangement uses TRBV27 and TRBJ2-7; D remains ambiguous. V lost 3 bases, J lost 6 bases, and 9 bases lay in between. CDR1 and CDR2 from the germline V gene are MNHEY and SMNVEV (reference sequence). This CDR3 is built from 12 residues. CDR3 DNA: TGTGCCAGCAGTTTCCCCGGGCTCGAGCAGTACTTC. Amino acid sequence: CASSFPGLEQYF.

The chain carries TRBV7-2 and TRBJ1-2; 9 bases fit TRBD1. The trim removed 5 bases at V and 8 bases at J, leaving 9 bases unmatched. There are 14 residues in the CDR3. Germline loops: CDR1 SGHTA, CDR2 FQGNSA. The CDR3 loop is CASSHPGQGWGYTF. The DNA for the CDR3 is TGTGCCAGCAGCCATCCGGGACAGGGTTGGGGCTACACCTTC. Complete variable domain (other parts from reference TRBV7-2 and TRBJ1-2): GAGVSQSPSNKVTEKGKDVELRCDPISGHTALYWYRQSLGQGLEFLIYFQGNSAPDKSGLPSDRFSAERTGGSVSTLTIQRTQQEDSAVYLCASSHPGQGWGYTFGSGTRLTVV.

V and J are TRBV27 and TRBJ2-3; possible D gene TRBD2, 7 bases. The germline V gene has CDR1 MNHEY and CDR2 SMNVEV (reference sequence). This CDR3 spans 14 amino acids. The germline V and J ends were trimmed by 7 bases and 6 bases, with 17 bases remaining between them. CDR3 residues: CASMGGPSWDTQYF. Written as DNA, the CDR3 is TGTGCCAGCATGGGGGGGCCCAGCTGGGATACGCAGTATTTT.

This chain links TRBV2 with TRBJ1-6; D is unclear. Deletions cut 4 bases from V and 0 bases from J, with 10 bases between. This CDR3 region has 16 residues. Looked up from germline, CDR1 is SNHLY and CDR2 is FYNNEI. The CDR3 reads CASSVSFSSYNSPLHF. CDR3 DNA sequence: TGTGCCAGCAGTGTCAGTTTCAGCTCCTATAATTCACCCCTCCACTTT.

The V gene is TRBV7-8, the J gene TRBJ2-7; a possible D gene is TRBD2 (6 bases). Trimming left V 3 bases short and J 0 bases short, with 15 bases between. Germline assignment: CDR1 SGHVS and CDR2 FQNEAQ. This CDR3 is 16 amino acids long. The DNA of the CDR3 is TGTGCCAGCAGCTTCCGGGAGTCTGCCCCCTCCTACGAGCAGTACTTC. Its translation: CASSFRESAPSYEQYF.

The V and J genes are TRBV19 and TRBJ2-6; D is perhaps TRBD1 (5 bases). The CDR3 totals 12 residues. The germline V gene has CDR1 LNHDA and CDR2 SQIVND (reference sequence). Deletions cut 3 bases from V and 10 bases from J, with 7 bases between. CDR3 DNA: TGTGCCAGTAGTATTGCAGGGAACGTCCTGACTTTC. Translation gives CASSIAGNVLTF.

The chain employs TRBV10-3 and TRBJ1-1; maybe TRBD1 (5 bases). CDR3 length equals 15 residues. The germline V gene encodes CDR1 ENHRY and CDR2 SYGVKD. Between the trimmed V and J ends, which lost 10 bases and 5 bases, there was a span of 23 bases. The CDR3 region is CATRLGSGFKTEAFF. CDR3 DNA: TGTGCCACCAGGCTGGGTTCAGGGTTTAAGACTGAAGCTTTCTTT.